This is a list of T cell receptor beta chains from one sample in a study of blood T cell repertoires in COVID-19. TCRdb's table, derived via immunoSEQ multiplex PCR, lists solely in-frame clones and lacks some. The table has 65,000 to 90,000 clones, 88% seen once. Input material: peripheral blood. Source of these receptors: a human donor in a cohort sampled during active COVID-19. The CDR3 runs from the conserved cysteine through the conserved F or W. The D gene is left open where the match is weak. Clone size appears in some rows only: once, few, many, or a class for an expanded clone.

D gene	V gene	CDR3 length	clone size	J gene	CDR3 DNA	CDR3 protein
TRBD2	TRBV7-2	15	.	TRBJ2-1	TGTGCCAGCAGCCCCGGGGGGGGTCGGGACAATGAGCAGTTCTTC	CASSPGGGRDNEQFF
.	TRBV7-9	15	.	TRBJ1-6	TGTGCCAGCAGCTTAGACGAGCTTAACAATTCACCCCTCCACTTT	CASSLDELNNSPLHF
TRBD1	TRBV25-1	13	.	TRBJ2-5	TGTGACGCGGACAGGAGAGGGCAAGAGACCCAGTACTTC	CDADRRGQETQYF
.	TRBV18	14	.	TRBJ2-5	TGTGCCAGCTCATCCCAGGGGCTCAGGGAGACCCAGTACTTC	CASSSQGLRETQYF
.	TRBV6-5	13	.	TRBJ1-1	TGTGCCAGCAGTTCGATGGGAGCAAGAGAAGCTTTCTTT	CASSSMGAREAFF
.	TRBV15	16	.	TRBJ2-7	TGTGCCACCAGCAGACTAACGACGGGGAGTTCCTACGAGCAGTACTTC	CATSRLTTGSSYEQYF
.	TRBV9	15	.	TRBJ2-3	TGTGCCAGCAGCGTAGACGTAATGGCACCAGATACGCAGTATTTT	CASSVDVMAPDTQYF
.	TRBV7-9	14	.	TRBJ2-5	TGTGCCAGCATCCAAGGGGGGGACCAAGAGACCCAGTACTTC	CASIQGGDQETQYF
.	TRBV6-1	15	.	TRBJ2-5	TGTGCCAGCAGTGAAGCCTTTCCAGGGGTAGAGACCCAGTACTTC	CASSEAFPGVETQYF
.	TRBV11-2	14	.	TRBJ1-3	TGTGCCAGCAGCTTATCCGGGGAGATAAACACCATATATTTT	CASSLSGEINTIYF
TRBD1	TRBV5-1	17	.	TRBJ2-2	TGCGCCAGCAGCCAGGCCACCGGACAGGGCGACTCCGGGGAGCTGTTTTTT	CASSQATGQGDSGELFF
.	TRBV10-2	17	.	TRBJ2-1	TGCGCCAGCAGTAGGGACTCCGGGACCAGCTCCTACAATGAGCAGTTCTTC	CASSRDSGTSSYNEQFF
.	TRBV18	17	.	TRBJ2-1	TGTGCCAGCTCACCTCCCCTATCGGGGGAGTCCTACAATGAGCAGTTCTTC	CASSPPLSGESYNEQFF
TRBD1	TRBV11-3	15	.	TRBJ2-3	TGTGCCAGCAGCCCCCGGGACAGGGGACCAGATACGCAGTATTTT	CASSPRDRGPDTQYF
.	TRBV21-1	15	.	TRBJ1-6	TGTGCCAGCAGCAAAGCCGATCCCCGCCAGGCACCCCTCCACTTT	CASSKADPRQAPLHF
.	TRBV18	13	few	TRBJ1-2	TGTGCCAGCTCCCCCGGGAGTGACTATGGCTACACCTTC	CASSPGSDYGYTF
.	TRBV7-2	15	.	TRBJ1-4	TGTGCCAGCAGCTTAGGAGGCCAACTGGGTGAAAAACTGTTTTTT	CASSLGGQLGEKLFF
.	TRBV21-1	20	once	TRBJ2-2	TGTGCCAGCAGCAAAGGGCCTAGCGGGAGTCCCGGGTTAGACACCGGGGAGCTGTTTTTT	CASSKGPSGSPGLDTGELFF
.	TRBV6-5	14	.	TRBJ2-2	TGTGCCAGCAGACCGAGCGGGAACACCGGGGAGCTGTTTTTT	CASRPSGNTGELFF
TRBD2	TRBV7-2	16	.	TRBJ2-2	TGTGCCAGCAGCGAAGGACTAGCCTGGGACACCGGGGAGCTGTTTTTT	CASSEGLAWDTGELFF
.	TRBV6-4	16	few	TRBJ2-3	TGTGCCAGCAGTGACTCTACGACAGAGGGCACAGATACGCAGTATTTT	CASSDSTTEGTDTQYF
TRBD1	TRBV7-2	15	.	TRBJ2-2	TGTGCCAGCAGTCCCCAGGGGGCGAACACCGGGGAGCTGTTTTTT	CASSPQGANTGELFF
TRBD1	TRBV2	17	.	TRBJ2-7	TGTGCCAGCAGTGAACGGGGACAGGGGGCAATTAGGTACGAGCAGTACTTC	CASSERGQGAIRYEQYF
.	TRBV27	16	once	TRBJ1-4	TGTGCCAGCAGTTTCCGAGTCCCCTTCTCTAATGAAAAACTGTTTTTT	CASSFRVPFSNEKLFF
TRBD2	TRBV6-1	15	.	TRBJ2-7	TGTGCCAGCAGTGAGGGTCTAGCGGGGATCTACGAGCAGTACTTC	CASSEGLAGIYEQYF
.	TRBV5-4	15	once	TRBJ2-6	TGTGCCAGCAGCTTGCTCGTATCTGGGGCCAACGTCCTGACTTTC	CASSLLVSGANVLTF
.	TRBV5-1	15	.	TRBJ1-2	TGCGCCAGCAGCACCCTATTGGGTGGAGAGGATGGCTACACCTTC	CASSTLLGGEDGYTF
TRBD2	TRBV5-4	14	.	TRBJ2-5	TGTGCCAGCAGCTTGGGACTAGCGGCAGAGACCCAGTACTTC	CASSLGLAAETQYF
.	TRBV19	15	.	TRBJ2-2	TGTGCCAGTAGTTCCCCAGGTGCCACCACCGGGGAGCTGTTTTTT	CASSSPGATTGELFF
.	TRBV7-3	15	.	TRBJ2-3	TGTGCCAGCAGCCCCACAGGGGAGGGCACAGATACGCAGTATTTT	CASSPTGEGTDTQYF
.	TRBV19	15	.	TRBJ1-1	TGTGCCAGTGGGTCGGGGGAAAGGGGCGACACTGAAGCTTTCTTT	CASGSGERGDTEAFF
.	TRBV6-5	12	.	TRBJ2-5	TGTGCCAGCAGCCGGACTGAGGGGGCCCAGTACTTC	CASSRTEGAQYF
.	TRBV20-1	11	.	TRBJ2-7	TGCAGTGCAACTAGCTCCCACGAGCAGTACTTC	CSATSSHEQYF
TRBD2	TRBV9	17	.	TRBJ2-1	TGTGCCAGCAGCCCGCACCTTCTAGCGGGCCCTGGGTATGAGCAGTTCTTC	CASSPHLLAGPGYEQFF
TRBD1	TRBV5-8	14	.	TRBJ1-1	TGTGCCAGCAGCCCTGACAGGGGAGACACTGAAGCTTTCTTT	CASSPDRGDTEAFF
.	TRBV12-3/TRBV12-4	13	.	TRBJ2-1	TGTGCCAGCTGGGACTCGCGGAGGCCGAAACAGTTCTTC	CASWDSRRPKQFF
TRBD2	TRBV7-8	15	.	TRBJ2-7	TGTGCCAGCAGCAACCTAGCGGGAGCTATGAACGAGCAGTACTTC	CASSNLAGAMNEQYF
.	TRBV18	14	few	TRBJ2-7	TGTGCCAGCTCACCGGTCACAACCTCCTACGAGCAGTACTTC	CASSPVTTSYEQYF
TRBD2	TRBV25-1	15	.	TRBJ2-3	TGTGCCAGCAGTGAAGGCGGGAGGGCCGGAGATACGCAGTATTTT	CASSEGGRAGDTQYF
TRBD2	TRBV5-8	17	once	TRBJ2-1	TGTGCCAGCAGCGTGGTGGGTAGCGGGACCCCCTACAATGAGCAGTTCTTC	CASSVVGSGTPYNEQFF
TRBD1	TRBV3-1/TRBV3-2	14	.	TRBJ1-1	TGTGCCAGCAGCCATGGGACAGGGGACACTGAAGCTTTCTTT	CASSHGTGDTEAFF
TRBD2	TRBV10-3	13	once	TRBJ2-1	TGTGCCATCGCGGGACTAGCAGACAATGAGCAGTTCTTC	CAIAGLADNEQFF
TRBD1	TRBV7-8	14	.	TRBJ1-1	TGTGCCAGCAGCTTATGGGACAGCAACACTGAAGCTTTCTTT	CASSLWDSNTEAFF
TRBD1	TRBV19	13	.	TRBJ1-2	TGTGCCAGTAGGCCGGACAGGGAGTACGGCTACACCTTC	CASRPDREYGYTF
.	TRBV7-8	16	few	TRBJ1-5	TGTGCCAGCAGCCCCCGAAGGGAGGATAGCAATCAGCCCCAGCATTTT	CASSPRREDSNQPQHF
TRBD2	TRBV2	15	.	TRBJ2-7	TGTGCCAGCAGTGAATCTAGCGGATCCTTCTACGAGCAGTACTTC	CASSESSGSFYEQYF
.	TRBV5-1	15	.	TRBJ2-2	TGCGCCAGCAGCTTGGCTCGGGAGAACACCGGGGAGCTGTTTTTT	CASSLARENTGELFF
TRBD1	TRBV19	15	.	TRBJ2-7	TGTGCCAGTAGTATCCGACAGGGGTGGTCCTACGAGCAGTACTTC	CASSIRQGWSYEQYF
.	TRBV20-1	15	.	TRBJ2-2	TGCAGTGCTAGTGGTGCGGTTGTCGGCACCGGGGAGCTGTTTTTT	CSASGAVVGTGELFF
.	TRBV29-1	17	.	TRBJ2-2	TGCAGCGTTGAAGATCTTCCCCCGGGGGGCAACACCGGGGAGCTGTTTTTT	CSVEDLPPGGNTGELFF
.	TRBV23-1	14	.	TRBJ1-1	TGCGCCAGCAGTCTCTCCCGGCGAGGACAGACGAGCTTCTTT	CASSLSRRGQTSFF